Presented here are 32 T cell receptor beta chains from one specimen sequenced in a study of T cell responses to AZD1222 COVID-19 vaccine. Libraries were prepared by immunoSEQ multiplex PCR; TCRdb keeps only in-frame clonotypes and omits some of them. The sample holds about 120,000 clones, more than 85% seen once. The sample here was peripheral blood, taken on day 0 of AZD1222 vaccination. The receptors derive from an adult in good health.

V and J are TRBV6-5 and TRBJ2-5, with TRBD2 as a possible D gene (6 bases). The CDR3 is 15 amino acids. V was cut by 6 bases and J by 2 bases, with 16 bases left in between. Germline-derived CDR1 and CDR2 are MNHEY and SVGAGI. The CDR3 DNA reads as TGTGCCAGCAGATACGGAGGGCAGATTCAAGAGACCCAGTACTTC. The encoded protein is CASRYGGQIQETQYF.

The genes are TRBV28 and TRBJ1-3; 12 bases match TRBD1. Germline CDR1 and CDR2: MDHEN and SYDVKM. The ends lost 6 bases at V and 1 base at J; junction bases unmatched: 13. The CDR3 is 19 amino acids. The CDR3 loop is CASSPGWPGQGASGNTIYF. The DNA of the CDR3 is TGTGCCAGCAGCCCCGGGTGGCCGGGACAGGGGGCATCTGGAAACACCATATATTTT.

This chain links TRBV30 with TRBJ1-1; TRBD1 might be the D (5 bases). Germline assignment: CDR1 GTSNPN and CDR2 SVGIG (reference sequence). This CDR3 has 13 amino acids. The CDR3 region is CATGRRLNTEAFF. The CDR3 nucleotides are TGTGCTACGGGACGTCGTCTGAACACTGAAGCTTTCTTT.

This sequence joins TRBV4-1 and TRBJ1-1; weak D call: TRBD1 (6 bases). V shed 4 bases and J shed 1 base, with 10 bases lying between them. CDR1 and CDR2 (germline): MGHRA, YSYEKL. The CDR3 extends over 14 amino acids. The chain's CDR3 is CASSLIQGNTEAFF. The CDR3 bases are TGCGCCAGCAGCCTTATACAGGGGAACACTGAAGCTTTCTTT.

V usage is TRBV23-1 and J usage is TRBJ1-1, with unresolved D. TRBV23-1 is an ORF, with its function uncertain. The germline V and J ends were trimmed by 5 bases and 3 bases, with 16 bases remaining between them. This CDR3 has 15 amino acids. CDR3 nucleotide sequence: TGCGCCAGCAGTTTGAATCGCCGCCCACACACTGAAGCTTTCTTT. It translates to CASSLNRRPHTEAFF.

The CDR3 sequence: CASSSDGYGYTF. CDR3 sequence (DNA): TGTGCCAGCAGCTCGGACGGCTATGGCTACACCTTC. This chain uses TRBV5-4 with TRBJ1-2, with unresolved D. Germline CDR1 SGHNT, CDR2 YYREEE (reference sequence). V gave up 3 bases and J gave up 4 bases, with 7 bases separating them. The CDR3 extends over 12 amino acids. Filled out from reference TRBV5-4 and TRBJ1-2, the complete variable domain reads ETGVTQSPTHLIKTRGQQVTLRCSSQSGHNTVSWYQQALGQGPQFIFQYYREEENGRGNFPPRFSGLQFPNYSSELNVNALELDDSALYLCASSSDGYGYTFGSGTRLTVV.

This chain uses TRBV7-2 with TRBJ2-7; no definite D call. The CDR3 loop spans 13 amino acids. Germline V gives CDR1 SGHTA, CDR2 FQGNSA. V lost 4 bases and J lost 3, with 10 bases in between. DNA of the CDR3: TGTGCCAGCAGCTCCTACGCCGGCTACGAGCAGTACTTC. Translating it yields CASSSYAGYEQYF.

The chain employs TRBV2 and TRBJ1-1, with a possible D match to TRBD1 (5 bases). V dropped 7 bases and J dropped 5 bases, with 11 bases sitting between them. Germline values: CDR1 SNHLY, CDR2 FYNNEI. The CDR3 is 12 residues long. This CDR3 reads CASKPDSTEAFF. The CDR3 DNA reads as TGTGCCAGCAAGCCCGACAGTACTGAAGCTTTCTTT.

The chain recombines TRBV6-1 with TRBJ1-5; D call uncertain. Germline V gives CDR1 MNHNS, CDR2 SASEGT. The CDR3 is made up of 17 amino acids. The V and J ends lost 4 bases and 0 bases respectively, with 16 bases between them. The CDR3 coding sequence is TGTGCCAGCAGTGGGACGGTCCTAGATTATAGCAATCAGCCCCAGCATTTT. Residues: CASSGTVLDYSNQPQHF.

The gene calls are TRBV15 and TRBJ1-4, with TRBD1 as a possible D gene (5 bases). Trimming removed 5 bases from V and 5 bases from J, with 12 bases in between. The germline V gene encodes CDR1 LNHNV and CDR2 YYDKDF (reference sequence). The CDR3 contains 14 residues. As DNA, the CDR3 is TGTGCCACCAGCCGCCGACAGTTAAATGAAAAACTGTTTTTT. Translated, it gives CATSRRQLNEKLFF.

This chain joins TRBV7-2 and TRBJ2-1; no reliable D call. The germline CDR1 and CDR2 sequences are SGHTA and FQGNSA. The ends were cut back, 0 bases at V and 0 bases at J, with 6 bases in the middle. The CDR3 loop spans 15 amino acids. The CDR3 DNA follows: TGTGCCAGCAGCTTAGCCTTTGCCTCCTACAATGAGCAGTTCTTC. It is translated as CASSLAFASYNEQFF.

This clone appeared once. The CDR3 region is CASSLRDFGEQFF. The CDR3 nucleotides are TGTGCCAGCAGCCTCAGGGACTTCGGCGAGCAGTTCTTC. This rearrangement joins TRBV5-4 to TRBJ2-1; TRBD2 might be the D (6 bases). The germline V gene has CDR1 SGHNT and CDR2 YYREEE (reference sequence). This CDR3 is 13 amino acids long. Deletions cut 4 bases from V and 10 bases from J, with 15 bases between.

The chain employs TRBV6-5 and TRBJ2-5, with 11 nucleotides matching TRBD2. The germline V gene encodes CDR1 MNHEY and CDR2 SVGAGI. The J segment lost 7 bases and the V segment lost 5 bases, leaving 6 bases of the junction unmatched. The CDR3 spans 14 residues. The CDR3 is CASSKLAGDGTQYF. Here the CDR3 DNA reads TGTGCCAGCAGTAAACTAGCGGGAGATGGGACCCAGTACTTC.

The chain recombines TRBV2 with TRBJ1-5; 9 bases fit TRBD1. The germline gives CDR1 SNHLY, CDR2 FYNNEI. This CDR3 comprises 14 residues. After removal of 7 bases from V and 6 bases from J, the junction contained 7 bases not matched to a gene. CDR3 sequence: CASNGQGKGQPQHF. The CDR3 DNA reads TGTGCCAGCAATGGACAGGGGAAGGGTCAGCCCCAGCATTTT.

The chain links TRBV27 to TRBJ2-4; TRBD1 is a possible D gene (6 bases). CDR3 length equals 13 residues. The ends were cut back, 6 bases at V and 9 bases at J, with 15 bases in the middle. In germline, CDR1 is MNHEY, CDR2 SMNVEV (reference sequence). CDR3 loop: CASRPRGWSIQYF. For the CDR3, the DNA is TGTGCCAGCAGACCTAGGGGGTGGAGCATTCAGTACTTC.

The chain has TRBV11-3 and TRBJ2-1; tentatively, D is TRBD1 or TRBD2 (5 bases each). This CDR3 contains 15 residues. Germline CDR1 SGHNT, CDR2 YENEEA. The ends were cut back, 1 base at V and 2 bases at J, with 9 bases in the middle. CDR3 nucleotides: TGTGCCAGCAGCTTAGGTGGGACCACCTACAATGAGCAGTTCTTC. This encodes CASSLGGTTYNEQFF.

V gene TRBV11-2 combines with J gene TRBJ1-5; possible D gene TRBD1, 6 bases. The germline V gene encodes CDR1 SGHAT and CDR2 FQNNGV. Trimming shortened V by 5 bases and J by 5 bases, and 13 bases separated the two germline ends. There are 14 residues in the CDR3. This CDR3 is CASSLGGQDQPQHF. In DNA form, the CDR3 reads TGTGCCAGCAGCCTGGGGGGGCAGGATCAGCCCCAGCATTTT. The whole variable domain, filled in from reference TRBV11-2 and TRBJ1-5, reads EAGVAQSPRYKIIEKRQSVAFWCNPISGHATLYWYQQILGQGPKLLIQFQNNGVVDDSQLPKDRFSAERLKGVDSTLKIQPAKLEDSAVYLCASSLGGQDQPQHFGDGTRLSIL.

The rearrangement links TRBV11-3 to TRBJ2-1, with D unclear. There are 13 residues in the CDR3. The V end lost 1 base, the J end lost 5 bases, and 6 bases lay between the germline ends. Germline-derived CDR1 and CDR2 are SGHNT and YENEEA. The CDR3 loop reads CASSLGTHNEQFF. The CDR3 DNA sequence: TGTGCCAGCAGCTTAGGGACGCACAATGAGCAGTTCTTC.

CDR3 loop: CASSLSVVAISTDTQYF. As DNA, the CDR3 is TGTGCCAGCAGTTTATCGGTAGTAGCGATTAGCACAGATACGCAGTATTTT. The gene calls are TRBV27 and TRBJ2-3; TRBD2 is a possible D gene (5 bases). This CDR3 has 17 amino acids. CDR1 is MNHEY and CDR2 is SMNVEV in the germline V gene (reference sequence). The V end was cut by 0 bases, the J end by 0 bases, with 13 bases between.

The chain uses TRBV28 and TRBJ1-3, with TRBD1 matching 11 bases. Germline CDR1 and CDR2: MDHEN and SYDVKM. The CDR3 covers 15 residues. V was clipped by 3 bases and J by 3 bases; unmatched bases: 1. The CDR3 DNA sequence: TGTGCCAGCAGTTTGGACAGGGGGCATGGAAACACCATATATTTT. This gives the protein CASSLDRGHGNTIYF.

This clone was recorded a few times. For the CDR3, the DNA is TGTGCCAGCAGACCTCCCGGGACAGGGGGCTACGAGCAGTACTTC. Its translation: CASRPPGTGGYEQYF. The chain carries TRBV28 and TRBJ2-7; 11 nucleotides agree with TRBD1. This CDR3 contains 15 residues. J lost 3 bases, V lost 6 bases, and 7 bases had no gene match. Germline loops: CDR1 MDHEN, CDR2 SYDVKM.

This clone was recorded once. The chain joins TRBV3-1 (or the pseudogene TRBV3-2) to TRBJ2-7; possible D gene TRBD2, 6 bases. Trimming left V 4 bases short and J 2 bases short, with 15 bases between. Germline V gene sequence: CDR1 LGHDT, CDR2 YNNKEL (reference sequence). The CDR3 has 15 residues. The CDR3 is CASSPDYHKPYEQYF. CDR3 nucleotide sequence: TGTGCCAGCAGCCCGGACTACCACAAACCCTACGAGCAGTACTTC.

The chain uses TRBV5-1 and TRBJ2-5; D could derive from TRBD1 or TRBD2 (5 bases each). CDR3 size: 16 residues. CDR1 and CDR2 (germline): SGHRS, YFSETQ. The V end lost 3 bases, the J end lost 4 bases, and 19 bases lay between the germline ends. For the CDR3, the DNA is TGCGCCAGCAGCTCCGATCCGGCCGGGACGGCAGAGACCCAGTACTTC. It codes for CASSSDPAGTAETQYF. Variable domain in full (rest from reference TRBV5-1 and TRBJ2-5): KAGVTQTPRYLIKTRGQQVTLSCSPISGHRSVSWYQQTPGQGLQFLFEYFSETQRNKGNFPGRFSGRQFSNSRSEMNVSTLELGDSALYLCASSSDPAGTAETQYFGPGTRLLVL.

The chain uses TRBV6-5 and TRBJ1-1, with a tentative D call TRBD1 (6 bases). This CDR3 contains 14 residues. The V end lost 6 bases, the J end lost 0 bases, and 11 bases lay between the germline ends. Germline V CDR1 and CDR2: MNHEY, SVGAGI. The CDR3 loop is CASSGQRMNTEAFF. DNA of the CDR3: TGTGCCAGCAGCGGACAGCGGATGAACACTGAAGCTTTCTTT.

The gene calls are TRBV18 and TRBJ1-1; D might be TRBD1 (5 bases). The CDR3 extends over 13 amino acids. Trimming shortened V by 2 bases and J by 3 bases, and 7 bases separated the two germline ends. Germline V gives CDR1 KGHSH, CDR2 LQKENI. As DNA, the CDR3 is TGTGCCAGCTCACCAGGGGGGGACACTGAAGCTTTCTTT. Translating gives CASSPGGDTEAFF.

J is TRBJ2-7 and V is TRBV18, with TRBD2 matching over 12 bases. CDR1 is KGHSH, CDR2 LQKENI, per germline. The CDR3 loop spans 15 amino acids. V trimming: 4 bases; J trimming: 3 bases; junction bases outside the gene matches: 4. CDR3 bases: TGTGCCAGCTCACGTACTAGCGGGAGGAACTACGAGCAGTACTTC. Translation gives CASSRTSGRNYEQYF.

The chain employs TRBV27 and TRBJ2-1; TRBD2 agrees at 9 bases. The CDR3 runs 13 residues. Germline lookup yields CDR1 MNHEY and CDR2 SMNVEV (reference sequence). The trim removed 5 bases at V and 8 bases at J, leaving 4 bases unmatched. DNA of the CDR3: TGTGCCAGCAGTGAGATAGCGGGAGATGAGCAGTTCTTC. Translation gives CASSEIAGDEQFF.

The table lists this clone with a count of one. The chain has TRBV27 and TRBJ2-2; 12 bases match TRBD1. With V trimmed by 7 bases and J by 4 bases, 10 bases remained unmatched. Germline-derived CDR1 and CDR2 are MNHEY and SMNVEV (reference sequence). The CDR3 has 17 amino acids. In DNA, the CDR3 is TGTGCCAGCACCTTAATCCGGGACAGGGGGCTCACCGGGGAGCTGTTTTTT. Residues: CASTLIRDRGLTGELFF.

The CDR3 DNA follows: TGTGCCAGCACCCACCCTATCGGGGACGCGAACACCGGGGAGCTGTTTTTT. Translated, it gives CASTHPIGDANTGELFF. V usage is TRBV9 and J usage is TRBJ2-2; the D call may be TRBD1 or TRBD2 (5 bases each). CDR1 and CDR2 from the germline V gene are SGDLS and YYNGEE. Trimming took off 6 bases at V and 0 bases at J, with 18 bases between the two ends. The CDR3 extends over 17 amino acids.

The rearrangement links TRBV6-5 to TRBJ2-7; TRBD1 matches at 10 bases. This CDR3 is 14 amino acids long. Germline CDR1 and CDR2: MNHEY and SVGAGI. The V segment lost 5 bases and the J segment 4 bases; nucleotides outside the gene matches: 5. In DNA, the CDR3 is TGTGCCAGCAGTACCCGGACAGGGGGATACGAGCAGTACTTC. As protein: CASSTRTGGYEQYF.

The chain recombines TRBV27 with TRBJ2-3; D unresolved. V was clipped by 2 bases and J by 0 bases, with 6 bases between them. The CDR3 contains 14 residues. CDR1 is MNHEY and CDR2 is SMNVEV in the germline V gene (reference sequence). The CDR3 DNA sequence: TGTGCCAGCAGTTTAGATCTTAGCACAGATACGCAGTATTTT. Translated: CASSLDLSTDTQYF.

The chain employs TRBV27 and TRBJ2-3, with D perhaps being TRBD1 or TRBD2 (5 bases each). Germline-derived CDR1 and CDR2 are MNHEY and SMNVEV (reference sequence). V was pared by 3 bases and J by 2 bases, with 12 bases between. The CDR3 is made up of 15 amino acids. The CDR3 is CASSFRRGVTDTQYF. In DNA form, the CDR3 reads TGTGCCAGCAGTTTTCGGAGAGGGGTCACAGATACGCAGTATTTT.